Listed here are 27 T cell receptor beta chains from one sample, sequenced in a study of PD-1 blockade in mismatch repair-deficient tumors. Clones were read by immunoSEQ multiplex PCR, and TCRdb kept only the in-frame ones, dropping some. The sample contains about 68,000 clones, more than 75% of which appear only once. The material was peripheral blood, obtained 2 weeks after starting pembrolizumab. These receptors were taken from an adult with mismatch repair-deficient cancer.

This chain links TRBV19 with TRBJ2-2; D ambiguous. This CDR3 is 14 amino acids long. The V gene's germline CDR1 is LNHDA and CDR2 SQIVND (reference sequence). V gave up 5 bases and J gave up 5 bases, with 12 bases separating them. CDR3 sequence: CASSVLPATGELFF. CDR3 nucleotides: TGTGCCAGTAGTGTACTACCTGCGACCGGGGAGCTGTTTTTT.

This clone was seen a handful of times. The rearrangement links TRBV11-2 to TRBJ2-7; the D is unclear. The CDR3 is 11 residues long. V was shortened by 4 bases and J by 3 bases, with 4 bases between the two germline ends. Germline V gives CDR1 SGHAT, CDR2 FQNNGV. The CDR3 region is CASSSLYEQYF. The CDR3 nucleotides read TGTGCCAGCAGCTCCCTCTACGAGCAGTACTTC.

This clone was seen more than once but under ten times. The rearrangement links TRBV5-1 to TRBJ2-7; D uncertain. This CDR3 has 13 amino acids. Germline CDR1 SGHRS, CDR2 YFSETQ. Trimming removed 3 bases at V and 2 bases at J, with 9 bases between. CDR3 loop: CASSSIETYEQYF. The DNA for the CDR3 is TGCGCCAGCAGCTCAATCGAAACCTACGAGCAGTACTTC.

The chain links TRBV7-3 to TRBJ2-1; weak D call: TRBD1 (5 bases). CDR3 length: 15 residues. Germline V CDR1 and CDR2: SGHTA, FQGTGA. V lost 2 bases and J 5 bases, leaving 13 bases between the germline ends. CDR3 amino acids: CASSLGAPPHNEQFF. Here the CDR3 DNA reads TGTGCCAGCAGCTTAGGGGCGCCCCCACACAATGAGCAGTTCTTC. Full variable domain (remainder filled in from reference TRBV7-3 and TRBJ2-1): GAGVSQTPSNKVTEKGKYVELRCDPISGHTALYWYRQSLGQGPEFLIYFQGTGAADDSGLPNDRFFAVRPEGSVSTLKIQRTERGDSAVYLCASSLGAPPHNEQFFGPGTRLTVL.

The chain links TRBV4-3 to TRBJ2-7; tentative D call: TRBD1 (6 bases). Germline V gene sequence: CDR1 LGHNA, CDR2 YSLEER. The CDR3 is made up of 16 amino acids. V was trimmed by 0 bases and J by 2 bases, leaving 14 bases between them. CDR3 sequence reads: CASSQDWGLAPYEQYF. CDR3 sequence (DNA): TGCGCCAGCAGCCAAGATTGGGGGCTAGCTCCCTACGAGCAGTACTTC.

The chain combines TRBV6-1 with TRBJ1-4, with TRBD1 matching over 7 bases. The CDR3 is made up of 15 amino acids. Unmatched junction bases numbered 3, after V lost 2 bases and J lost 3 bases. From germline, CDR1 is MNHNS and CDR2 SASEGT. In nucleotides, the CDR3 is TGTGCCAGCAGTGAATTGGGGACAGCTAATGAAAAACTGTTTTTT. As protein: CASSELGTANEKLFF.

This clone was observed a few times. CDR3 DNA: TGTGCCAGCAGCTTAGTAGGGAGGCCCTACGAGCAGTACTTC. Its protein product is CASSLVGRPYEQYF. The genes are TRBV7-8 and TRBJ2-7; tentatively, D is TRBD2 (6 bases). The CDR3 length is 14 residues. Germline loops: CDR1 SGHVS, CDR2 FQNEAQ. The ends were cut back, 1 base at V and 2 bases at J, with 9 bases in the middle.

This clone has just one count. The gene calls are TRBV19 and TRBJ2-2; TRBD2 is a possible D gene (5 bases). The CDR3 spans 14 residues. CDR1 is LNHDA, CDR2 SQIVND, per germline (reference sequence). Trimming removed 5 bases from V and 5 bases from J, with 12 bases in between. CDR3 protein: CASSWAGNTGELFF. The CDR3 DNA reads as TGTGCCAGTAGTTGGGCGGGTAATACCGGGGAGCTGTTTTTT.

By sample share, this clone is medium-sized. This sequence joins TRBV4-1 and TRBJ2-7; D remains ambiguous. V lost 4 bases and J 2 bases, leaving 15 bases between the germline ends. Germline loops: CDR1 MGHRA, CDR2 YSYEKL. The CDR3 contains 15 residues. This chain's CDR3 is CASSPTAKSPYEQYF. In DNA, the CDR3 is TGCGCCAGCAGCCCTACAGCGAAGTCCCCCTACGAGCAGTACTTC.

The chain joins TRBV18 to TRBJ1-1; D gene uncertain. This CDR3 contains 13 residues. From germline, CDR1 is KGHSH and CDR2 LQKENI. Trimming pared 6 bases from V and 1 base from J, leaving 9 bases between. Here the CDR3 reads CASSISRNTEAFF. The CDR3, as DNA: TGTGCCAGCTCGATAAGCAGGAACACTGAAGCTTTCTTT. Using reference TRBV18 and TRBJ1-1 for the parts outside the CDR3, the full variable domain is NAGVMQNPRHLVRRRGQEARLRCSPMKGHSHVYWYRQLPEEGLKFMVYLQKENIIDESGMPKERFSAEFPKEGPSILRIQQVVRGDSAAYFCASSISRNTEAFFGQGTRLTVV.

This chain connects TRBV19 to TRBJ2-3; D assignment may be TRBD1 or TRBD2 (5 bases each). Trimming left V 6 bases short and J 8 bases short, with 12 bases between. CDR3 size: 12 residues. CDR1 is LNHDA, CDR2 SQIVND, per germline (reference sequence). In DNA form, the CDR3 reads TGTGCCAGTAGCCCTGAGAGGGGTACGCAGTATTTT. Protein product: CASSPERGTQYF.

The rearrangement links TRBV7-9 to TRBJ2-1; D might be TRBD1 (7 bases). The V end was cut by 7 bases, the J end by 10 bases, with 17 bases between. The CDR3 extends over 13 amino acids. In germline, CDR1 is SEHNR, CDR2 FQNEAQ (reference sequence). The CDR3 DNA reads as TGTGCCAGCACCGAAGTCAGGGGGGCGGAGCAGTTCTTC. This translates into CASTEVRGAEQFF.

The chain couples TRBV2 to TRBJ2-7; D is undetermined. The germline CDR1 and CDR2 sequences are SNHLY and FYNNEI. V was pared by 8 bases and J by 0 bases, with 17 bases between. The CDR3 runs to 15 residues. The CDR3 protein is CASGVGYFSSYEQYF. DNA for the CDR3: TGTGCCAGCGGGGTGGGTTATTTTAGCTCCTACGAGCAGTACTTC.

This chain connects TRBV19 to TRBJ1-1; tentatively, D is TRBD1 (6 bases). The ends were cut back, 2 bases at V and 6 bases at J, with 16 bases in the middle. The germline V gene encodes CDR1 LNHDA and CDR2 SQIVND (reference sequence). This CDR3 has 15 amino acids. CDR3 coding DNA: TGTGCCAGTAGTATAAGATGGGGGCTGGAGGCTGAAGCTTTCTTT. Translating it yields CASSIRWGLEAEAFF.

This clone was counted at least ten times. The CDR3 sequence: CASSSLLAGTYEQYF. CDR3 nucleotide sequence: TGTGCCAGCAGCTCCCTACTAGCGGGGACCTACGAGCAGTACTTC. This sequence joins TRBV5-6 and TRBJ2-7; the match to TRBD2 covers 10 bases. Unmatched junction bases numbered 5, after V lost 3 bases and J lost 2 bases. The CDR3 sequence is 15 residues long. Germline CDR1 is SGHDT and CDR2 is YYEEEE. The full variable domain, in which reference TRBV5-6 and TRBJ2-7 provide the parts outside the CDR3, is DAGVTQSPTHLIKTRGQQVTLRCSPKSGHDTVSWYQQALGQGPQFIFQYYEEEERQRGNFPDRFSGHQFPNYSSELNVNALLLGDSALYLCASSSLLAGTYEQYFGPGTRLTVT.

CDR3 coding DNA: TGTGCCAGCACCCGGCTGGGGGAGCAGTACTTC. As protein: CASTRLGEQYF. The J gene is TRBJ2-7, the V gene TRBV6-1; no reliable D call. Trimming cost V 7 bases and J 7 bases, with 11 bases left between them. The germline V gene has CDR1 MNHNS and CDR2 SASEGT. This CDR3 spans 11 amino acids.

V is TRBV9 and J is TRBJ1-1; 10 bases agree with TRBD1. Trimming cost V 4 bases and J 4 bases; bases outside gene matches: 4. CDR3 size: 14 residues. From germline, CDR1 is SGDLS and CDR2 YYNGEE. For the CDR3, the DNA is TGTGCCAGCAGCCCCGGGACAGGGGTCACTGAAGCTTTCTTT. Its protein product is CASSPGTGVTEAFF.

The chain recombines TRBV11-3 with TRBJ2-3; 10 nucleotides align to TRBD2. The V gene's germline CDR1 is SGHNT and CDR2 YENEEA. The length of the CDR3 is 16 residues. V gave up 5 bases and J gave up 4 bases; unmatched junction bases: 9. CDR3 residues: CASSRNIAGGADTQYF. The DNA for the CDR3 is TGTGCCAGCAGCCGGAATATAGCGGGAGGCGCAGATACGCAGTATTTT.

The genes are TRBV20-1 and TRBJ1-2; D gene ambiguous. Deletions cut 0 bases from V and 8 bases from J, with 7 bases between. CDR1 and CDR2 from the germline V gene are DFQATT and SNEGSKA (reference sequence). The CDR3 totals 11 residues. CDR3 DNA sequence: TGCAGTGCTAGAGATAGAGGGGGCTACACCTTC. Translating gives CSARDRGGYTF.

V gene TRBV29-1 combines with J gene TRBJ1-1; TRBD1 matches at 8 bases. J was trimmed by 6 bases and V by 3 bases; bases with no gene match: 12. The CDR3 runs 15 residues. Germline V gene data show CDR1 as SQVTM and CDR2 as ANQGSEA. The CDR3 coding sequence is TGCAGCGTTGAGACCGGGACAGGCGCCCGGGCTGAAGCTTTCTTT. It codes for CSVETGTGARAEAFF. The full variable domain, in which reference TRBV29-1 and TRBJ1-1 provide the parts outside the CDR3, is SAVISQKPSRDICQRGTSLTIQCQVDSQVTMMFWYRQQPGQSLTLIATANQGSEATYESGFVIDKFPISRPNLTFSTLTVSNMSPEDSSIYLCSVETGTGARAEAFFGQGTRLTVV.

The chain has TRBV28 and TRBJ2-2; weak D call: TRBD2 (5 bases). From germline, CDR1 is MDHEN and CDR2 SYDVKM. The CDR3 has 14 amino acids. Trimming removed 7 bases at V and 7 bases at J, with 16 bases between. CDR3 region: CASTLPPGNGELFF. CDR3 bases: TGTGCCAGCACTCTACCCCCGGGAAACGGGGAGCTGTTTTTT.

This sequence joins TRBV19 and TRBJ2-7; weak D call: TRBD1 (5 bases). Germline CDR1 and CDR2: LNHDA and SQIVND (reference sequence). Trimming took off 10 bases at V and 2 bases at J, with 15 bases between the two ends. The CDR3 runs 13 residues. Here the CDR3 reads CATRPRETYEQYF. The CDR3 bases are TGTGCCACTCGACCCAGGGAAACCTACGAGCAGTACTTC.

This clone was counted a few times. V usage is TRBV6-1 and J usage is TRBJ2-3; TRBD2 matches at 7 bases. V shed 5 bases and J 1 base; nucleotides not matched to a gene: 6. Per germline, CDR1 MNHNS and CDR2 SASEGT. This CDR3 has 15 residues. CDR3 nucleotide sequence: TGTGCCAGCAGTCGACTAGCTTATGGCACAGATACGCAGTATTTT. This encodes CASSRLAYGTDTQYF.

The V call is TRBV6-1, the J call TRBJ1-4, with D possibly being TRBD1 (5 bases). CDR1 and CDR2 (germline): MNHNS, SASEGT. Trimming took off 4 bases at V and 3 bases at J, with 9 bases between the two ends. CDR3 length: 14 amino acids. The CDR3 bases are TGTGCCAGCAGTGCTGCGGGGGCTAATGAAAAACTGTTTTTT. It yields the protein CASSAAGANEKLFF.

The CDR3 region has the DNA TGTGCCAGTAGAGGGGAAGGGGCGATAGCATTGGAGCAGTACTTC. Translating it yields CASRGEGAIALEQYF. J is TRBJ2-7 and V is TRBV5-4, with D possibly being TRBD1 or TRBD2 (5 bases each). CDR1 is SGHNT and CDR2 is YYREEE in the germline V gene (reference sequence). V gave up 8 bases and J gave up 7 bases, with 25 bases separating them. The length of the CDR3 is 15 residues.

CDR3 coding DNA: TGTGCCAGTGGGATAACAGGGATGAACACTGAAGCTTTCTTT. Encoded protein: CASGITGMNTEAFF. The chain has TRBV19 and TRBJ1-1, with D perhaps matching TRBD1 (6 bases). The CDR3 has 14 residues. The ends were cut back, 8 bases at V and 0 bases at J, with 13 bases in the middle. The germline V gene has CDR1 LNHDA and CDR2 SQIVND (reference sequence). Full variable domain (missing parts from reference TRBV19 and TRBJ1-1): DGGITQSPKYLFRKEGQNVTLSCEQNLNHDAMYWYRQDPGQGLRLIYYSQIVNDFQKGDIAEGYSVSREKKESFPLTVTSAQKNPTAFYLCASGITGMNTEAFFGQGTRLTVV.

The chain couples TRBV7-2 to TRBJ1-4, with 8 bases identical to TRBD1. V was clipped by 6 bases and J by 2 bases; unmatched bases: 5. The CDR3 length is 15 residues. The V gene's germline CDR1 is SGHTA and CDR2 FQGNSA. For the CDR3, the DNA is TGTGCCAGCAGGCCTACAGGGGGGACTAATGAAAAACTGTTTTTT. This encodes CASRPTGGTNEKLFF.